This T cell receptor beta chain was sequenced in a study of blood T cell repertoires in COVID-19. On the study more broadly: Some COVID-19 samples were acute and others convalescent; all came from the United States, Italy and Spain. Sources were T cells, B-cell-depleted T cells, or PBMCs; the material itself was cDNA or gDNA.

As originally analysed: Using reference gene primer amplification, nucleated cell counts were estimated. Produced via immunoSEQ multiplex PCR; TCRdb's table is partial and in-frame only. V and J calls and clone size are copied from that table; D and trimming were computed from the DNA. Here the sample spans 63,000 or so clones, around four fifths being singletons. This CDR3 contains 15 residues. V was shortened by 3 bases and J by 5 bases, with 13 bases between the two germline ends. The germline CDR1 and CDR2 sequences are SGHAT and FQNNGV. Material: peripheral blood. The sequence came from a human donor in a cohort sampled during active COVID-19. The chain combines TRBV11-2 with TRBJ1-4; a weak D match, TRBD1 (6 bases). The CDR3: CASSFSGTQNEKLFF. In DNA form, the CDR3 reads TGTGCCAGCAGCTTCTCCGGGACACAGAATGAAAAACTGTTTTTT.